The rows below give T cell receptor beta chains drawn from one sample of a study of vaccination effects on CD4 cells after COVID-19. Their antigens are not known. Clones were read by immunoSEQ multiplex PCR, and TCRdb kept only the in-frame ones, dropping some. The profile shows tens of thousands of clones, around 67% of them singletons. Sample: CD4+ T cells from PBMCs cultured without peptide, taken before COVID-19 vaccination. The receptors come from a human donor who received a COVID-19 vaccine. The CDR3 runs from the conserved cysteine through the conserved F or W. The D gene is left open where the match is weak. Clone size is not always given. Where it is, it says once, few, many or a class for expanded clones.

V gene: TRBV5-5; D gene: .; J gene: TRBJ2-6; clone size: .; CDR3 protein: CASSLALMSSGANVLTF; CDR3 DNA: TGTGCCAGCAGCTTGGCCCTTATGAGCTCTGGGGCCAACGTCCTGACTTTC
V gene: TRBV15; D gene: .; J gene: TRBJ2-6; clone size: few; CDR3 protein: CATSRDARSSYSGANVLTF; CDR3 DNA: TGTGCCACCAGCAGAGATGCCCGTAGCTCATACTCTGGGGCCAACGTCCTGACTTTC
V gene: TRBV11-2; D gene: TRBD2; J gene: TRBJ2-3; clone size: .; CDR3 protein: CASSPPWGLARSTDTQYF; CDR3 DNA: TGTGCCAGCAGCCCCCCTTGGGGACTAGCGAGGTCCACAGATACGCAGTATTTT
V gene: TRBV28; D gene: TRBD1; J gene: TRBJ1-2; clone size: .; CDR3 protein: CASSLRQGGNYGYTF; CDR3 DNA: TGTGCCAGCAGTCTGAGACAGGGGGGTAACTATGGCTACACCTTC
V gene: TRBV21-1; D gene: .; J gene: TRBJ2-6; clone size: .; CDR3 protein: CASSLPSWWDRASSGANVLTF; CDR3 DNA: TGTGCCAGCAGTCTTCCCTCCTGGTGGGACAGAGCCAGCTCTGGGGCCAACGTCCTGACTTTC
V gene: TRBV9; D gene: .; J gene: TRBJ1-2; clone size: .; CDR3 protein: CASSVESRSGGLRGYTF; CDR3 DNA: TGTGCCAGCAGCGTAGAGAGTCGGAGTGGGGGGCTTAGGGGCTACACCTTC
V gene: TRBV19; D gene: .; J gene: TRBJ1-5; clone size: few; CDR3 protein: CASSNQGSQPQHF; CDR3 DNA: TGTGCCAGTAGTAATCAGGGTTCACAGCCCCAGCATTTT
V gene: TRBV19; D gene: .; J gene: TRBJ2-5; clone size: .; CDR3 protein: CASSIRETQYF; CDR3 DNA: TGTGCCAGTAGTATAAGGGAGACCCAGTACTTC
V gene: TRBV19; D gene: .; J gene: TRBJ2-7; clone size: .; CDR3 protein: CASSIGGDSSYEQYF; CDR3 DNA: TGTGCCAGTAGTATAGGTGGGGACTCCTCGTACGAGCAGTACTTC
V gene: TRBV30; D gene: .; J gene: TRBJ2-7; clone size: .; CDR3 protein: CAWSKTTGYEQYF; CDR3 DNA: TGTGCCTGGAGTAAAACGACCGGATACGAGCAGTACTTC
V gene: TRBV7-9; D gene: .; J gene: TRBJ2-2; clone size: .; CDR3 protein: CAKRGAGTGELFF; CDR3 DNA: TGTGCCAAGCGAGGGGCCGGCACCGGGGAGCTGTTTTTT
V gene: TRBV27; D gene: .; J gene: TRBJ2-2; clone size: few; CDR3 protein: CASSLSTGELFF; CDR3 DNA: TGTGCCAGCAGTTTGTCCACCGGGGAGCTGTTTTTT
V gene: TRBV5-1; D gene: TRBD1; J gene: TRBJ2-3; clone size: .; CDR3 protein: CASSSDRATDTQYF; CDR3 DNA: TGCGCCAGCAGCTCGGACAGGGCCACAGATACGCAGTATTTT
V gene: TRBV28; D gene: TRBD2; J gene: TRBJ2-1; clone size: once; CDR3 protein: CATLASGSYNEQFF; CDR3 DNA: TGTGCCACCCTGGCTAGCGGGTCCTACAATGAGCAGTTCTTC
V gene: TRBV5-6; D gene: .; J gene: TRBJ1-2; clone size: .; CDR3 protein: CASSLVGGSGYTF; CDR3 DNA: TGTGCCAGCAGCTTGGTGGGGGGAAGCGGCTACACCTTC
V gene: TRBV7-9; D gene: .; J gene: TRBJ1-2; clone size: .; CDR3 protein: CASSLVQGRLETYGYTF; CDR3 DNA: TGTGCCAGCAGCTTAGTACAGGGTCGGTTAGAAACCTATGGCTACACCTTC
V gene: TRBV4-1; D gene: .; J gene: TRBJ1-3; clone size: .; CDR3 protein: CASSQVGGSGNTIYF; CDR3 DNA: TGCGCCAGCAGCCAAGTGGGGGGCTCTGGAAACACCATATATTTT
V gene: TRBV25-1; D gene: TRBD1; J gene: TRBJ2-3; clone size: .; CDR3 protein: CASRNTGAGTDTQYF; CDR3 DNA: TGTGCCAGCAGAAACACAGGGGCGGGCACAGATACGCAGTATTTT
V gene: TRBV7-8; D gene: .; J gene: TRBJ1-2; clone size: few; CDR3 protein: CASSTRMGANYGYTF; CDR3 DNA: TGTGCCAGCAGCACGCGTATGGGGGCTAACTATGGCTACACCTTC
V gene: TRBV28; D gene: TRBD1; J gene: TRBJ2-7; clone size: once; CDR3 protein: CASSNRGTYEQYF; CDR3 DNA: TGTGCCAGCAGTAACAGGGGAACCTACGAGCAGTACTTC
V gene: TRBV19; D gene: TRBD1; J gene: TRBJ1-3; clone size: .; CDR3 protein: CASSTTGGGGNTIYF; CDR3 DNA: TGTGCCAGTAGTACGACAGGGGGCGGCGGAAACACCATATATTTT
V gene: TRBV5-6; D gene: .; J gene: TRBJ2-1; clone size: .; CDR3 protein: CASSLVRALGNEQFF; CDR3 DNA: TGTGCCAGCAGCTTGGTCAGGGCTCTAGGGAATGAGCAGTTCTTC
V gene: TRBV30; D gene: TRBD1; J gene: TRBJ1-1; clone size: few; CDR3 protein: CAWGPPGGITEAFF; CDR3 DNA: TGTGCCTGGGGACCCCCAGGGGGTATCACTGAAGCTTTCTTT
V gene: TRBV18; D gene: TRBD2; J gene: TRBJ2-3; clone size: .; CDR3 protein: CASSPFGAGEGGTQYF; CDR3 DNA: TGTGCCAGCTCACCCTTCGGAGCGGGAGAGGGGGGTACGCAGTATTTT
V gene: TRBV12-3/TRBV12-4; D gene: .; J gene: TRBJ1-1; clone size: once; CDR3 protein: CASSSTGNTEAFF; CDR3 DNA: TGTGCCAGCAGTTCTACAGGGAACACTGAAGCTTTCTTT
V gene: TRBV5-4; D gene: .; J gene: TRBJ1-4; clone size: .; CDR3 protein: CASSSHGGNEKLFF; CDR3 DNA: TGTGCCAGCAGCTCGCACGGGGGTAATGAAAAACTGTTTTTT
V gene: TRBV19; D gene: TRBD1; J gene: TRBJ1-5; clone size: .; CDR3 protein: CASSIDLKIDRGQPQHF; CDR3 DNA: TGTGCCAGTAGTATAGATCTTAAAATCGACAGGGGTCAGCCCCAGCATTTT
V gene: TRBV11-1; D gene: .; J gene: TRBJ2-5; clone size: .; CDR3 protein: CASSLGVGETQYF; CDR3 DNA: TGTGCCAGCAGCTTAGGAGTCGGGGAGACCCAGTACTTC
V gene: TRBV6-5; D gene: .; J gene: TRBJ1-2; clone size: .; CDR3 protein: CASSYSGGHEDGYTF; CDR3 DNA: TGTGCCAGCAGTTACTCTGGAGGGCATGAGGATGGCTACACCTTC
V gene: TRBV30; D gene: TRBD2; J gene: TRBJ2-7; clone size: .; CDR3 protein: CAWTSGRGSYEQYF; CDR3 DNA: TGTGCCTGGACTAGCGGGAGGGGGTCCTACGAGCAGTACTTC
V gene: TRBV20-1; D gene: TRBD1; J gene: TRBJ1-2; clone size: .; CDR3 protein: CSAPRDSGYTF; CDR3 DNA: TGCAGTGCCCCTCGGGACAGTGGCTACACCTTC
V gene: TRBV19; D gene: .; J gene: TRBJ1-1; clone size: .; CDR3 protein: CASSDTLNTEAFF; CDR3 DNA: TGTGCCAGTTCCGACACCTTGAACACTGAAGCTTTCTTT
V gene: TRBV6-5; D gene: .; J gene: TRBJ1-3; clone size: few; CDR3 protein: CASSYSPQPGNTIYF; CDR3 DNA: TGTGCCAGCAGTTACTCGCCACAACCTGGAAACACCATATATTTT
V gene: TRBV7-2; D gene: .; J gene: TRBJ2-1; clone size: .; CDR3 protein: CASSLLIGPSYNEQFF; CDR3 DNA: TGTGCCAGCAGCTTACTTATCGGACCTTCCTACAATGAGCAGTTCTTC
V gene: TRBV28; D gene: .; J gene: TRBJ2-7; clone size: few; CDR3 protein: CASRDSGPLEQYF; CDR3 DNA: TGTGCCTCAAGGGACTCCGGACCCCTCGAGCAGTACTTC
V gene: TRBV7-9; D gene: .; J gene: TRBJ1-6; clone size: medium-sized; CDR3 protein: CASSLGNYNSPLHF; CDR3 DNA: TGTGCCAGCAGCTTGGGGAATTATAATTCACCCCTCCACTTT
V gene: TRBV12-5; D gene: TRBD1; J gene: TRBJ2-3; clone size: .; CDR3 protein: CASGLLQGEIRTDTQYF; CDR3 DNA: TGTGCTAGTGGTTTGTTACAGGGGGAAATAAGGACAGATACGCAGTATTTT
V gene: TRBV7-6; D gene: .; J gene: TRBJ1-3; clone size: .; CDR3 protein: CASSLASRGNTIYF; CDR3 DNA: TGTGCCAGCAGCTTAGCATCGCGGGGAAACACCATATATTTT
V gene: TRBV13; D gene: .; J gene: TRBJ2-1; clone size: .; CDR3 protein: CASSSLVNEQFF; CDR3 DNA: TGTGCCAGCAGCTCCCTAGTCAATGAGCAGTTCTTC
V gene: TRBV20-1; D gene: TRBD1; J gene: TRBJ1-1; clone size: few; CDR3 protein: CSASAGGNTEAFF; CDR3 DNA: TGCAGTGCTAGTGCAGGGGGGAACACTGAAGCTTTCTTT
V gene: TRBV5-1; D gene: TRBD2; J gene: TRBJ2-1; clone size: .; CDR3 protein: CASSSARGGLVEQFF; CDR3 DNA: TGCGCCAGCAGCTCGGCGCGGGGGGGCCTGGTTGAGCAGTTCTTC
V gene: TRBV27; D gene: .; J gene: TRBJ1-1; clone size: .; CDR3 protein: CASSFRRNTEAFF; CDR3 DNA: TGTGCCAGCAGCTTCAGGAGGAACACTGAAGCTTTCTTT
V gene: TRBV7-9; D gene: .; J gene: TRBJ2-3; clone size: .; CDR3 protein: CASSLRNGRDTQYF; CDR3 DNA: TGTGCCAGCAGCTTAAGGAACGGGCGGGATACGCAGTATTTT
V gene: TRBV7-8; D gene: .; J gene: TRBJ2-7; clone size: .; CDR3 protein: CASSRGGSYEQYF; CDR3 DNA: TGTGCCAGCAGCCGAGGGGGCTCCTACGAGCAGTACTTC
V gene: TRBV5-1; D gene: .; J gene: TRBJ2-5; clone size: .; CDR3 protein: CASSGGQETQYF; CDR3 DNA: TGCGCCAGCAGCGGAGGCCAAGAGACCCAGTACTTC
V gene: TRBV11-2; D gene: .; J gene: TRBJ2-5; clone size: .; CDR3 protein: CASSLERAETQYF; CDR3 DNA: TGTGCCAGCAGCTTAGAAAGGGCAGAGACCCAGTACTTC
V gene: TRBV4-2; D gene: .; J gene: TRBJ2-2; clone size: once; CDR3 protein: CASSPKLQGPGGELFF; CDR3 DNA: TGTGCCAGCAGCCCGAAGTTACAGGGACCGGGCGGGGAGCTGTTTTTT
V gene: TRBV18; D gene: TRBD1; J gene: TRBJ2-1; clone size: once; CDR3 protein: CASSPSPGQGRGNEQFF; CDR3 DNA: TGTGCCAGCTCACCTTCACCCGGACAGGGCAGGGGCAATGAGCAGTTCTTC
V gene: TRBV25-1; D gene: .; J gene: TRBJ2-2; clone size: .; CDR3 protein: CASSESVGIGELFF; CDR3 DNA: TGTGCCAGCAGTGAATCTGTGGGAATCGGGGAGCTGTTTTTT
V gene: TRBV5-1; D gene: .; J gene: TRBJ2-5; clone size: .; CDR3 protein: CASSLGGEETQYF; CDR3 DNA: TGCGCCAGCAGCTTGGGGGGGGAAGAGACCCAGTACTTC
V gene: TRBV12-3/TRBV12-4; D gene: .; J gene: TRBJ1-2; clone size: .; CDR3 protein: CASSLDWSYTF; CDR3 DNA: TGTGCCAGCAGTTTAGATTGGAGCTACACCTTC
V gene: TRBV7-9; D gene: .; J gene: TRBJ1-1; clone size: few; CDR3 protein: CASSLEGRIWNTEAFF; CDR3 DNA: TGTGCCAGCAGCTTAGAAGGGAGAATATGGAACACTGAAGCTTTCTTT
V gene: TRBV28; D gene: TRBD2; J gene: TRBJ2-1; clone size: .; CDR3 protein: CASSPMARGSGRITYNEQFF; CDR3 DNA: TGTGCCAGCAGTCCGATGGCCAGGGGTAGCGGGAGGATTACCTACAATGAGCAGTTCTTC
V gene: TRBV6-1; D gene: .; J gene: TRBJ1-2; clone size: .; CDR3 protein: CASSELGGGYGYTF; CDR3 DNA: TGTGCCAGCAGTGAATTAGGAGGGGGCTATGGCTACACCTTC
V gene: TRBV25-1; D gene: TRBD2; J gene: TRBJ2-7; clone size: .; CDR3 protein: CASSEFPSGETYEQYF; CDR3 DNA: TGTGCCAGCAGTGAATTCCCTAGCGGGGAAACCTACGAGCAGTACTTC
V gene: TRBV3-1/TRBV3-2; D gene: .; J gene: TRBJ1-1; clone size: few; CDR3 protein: CASSDRGAGGTEAFF; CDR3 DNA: TGTGCCAGCAGCGATCGAGGGGCCGGGGGCACTGAAGCTTTCTTT
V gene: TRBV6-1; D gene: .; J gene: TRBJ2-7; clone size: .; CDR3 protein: CASSEGDRDEQYF; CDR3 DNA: TGTGCCAGCAGTGAAGGGGATCGGGACGAGCAGTACTTC
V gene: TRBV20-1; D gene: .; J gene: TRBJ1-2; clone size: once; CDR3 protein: CSASSLGGYTF; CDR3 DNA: TGCAGTGCCAGCTCTCTCGGGGGCTACACCTTC
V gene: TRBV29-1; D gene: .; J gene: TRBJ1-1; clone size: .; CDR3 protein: CSVEDRGGGNTEAFF; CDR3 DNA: TGCAGCGTTGAAGACCGGGGCGGGGGGAACACTGAAGCTTTCTTT